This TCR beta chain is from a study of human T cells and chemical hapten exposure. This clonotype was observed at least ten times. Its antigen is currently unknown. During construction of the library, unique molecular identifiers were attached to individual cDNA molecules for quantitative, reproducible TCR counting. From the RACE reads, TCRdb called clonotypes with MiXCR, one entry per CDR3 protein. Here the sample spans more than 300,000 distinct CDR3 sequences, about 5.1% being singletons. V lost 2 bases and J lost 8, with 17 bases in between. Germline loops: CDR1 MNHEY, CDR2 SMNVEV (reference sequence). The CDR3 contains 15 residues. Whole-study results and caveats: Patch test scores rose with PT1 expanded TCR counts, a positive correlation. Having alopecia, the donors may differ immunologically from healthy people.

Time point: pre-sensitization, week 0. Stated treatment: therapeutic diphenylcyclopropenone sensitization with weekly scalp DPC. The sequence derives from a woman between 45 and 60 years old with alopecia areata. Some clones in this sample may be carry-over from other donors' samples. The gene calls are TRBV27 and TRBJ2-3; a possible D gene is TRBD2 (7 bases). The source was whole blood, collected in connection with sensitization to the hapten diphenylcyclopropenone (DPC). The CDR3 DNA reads TGTGCCAGCAGTTTAACCGGGGGGCCACCCGGTACGCAGTATTTT. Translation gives CASSLTGGPPGTQYF.